This T cell receptor (beta chain) was documented in a study of T cell clusters in autoimmune cytopenias. TRB rearrangements were amplified by touch-down multiplex PCR with mixed TRB-A/B primers. Reprocessing the multiplex PCR reads, TCRdb reports a single entry for every CDR3 protein and omits DNA. The sample holds over a thousand distinct CDR3 sequences. CDR1 and CDR2 from the germline V gene are LGHNA and YSLEER. This CDR3 has 18 amino acids. TRB amplification used roughly 250 ng of peripheral blood genomic DNA. The same data also contributed to another study, on T cell repertoires in aging, cancer and after chemotherapy.

The sequence was collected from a human donor in good health. The rearrangement joins TRBV4-3 to TRBJ2-7; the D gene TCRdb calls, TRBD1, cannot be checked with no DNA. The sequenced sample consisted of peripheral blood. The CDR3 spells CASSQERQGTAFSYEQYF.